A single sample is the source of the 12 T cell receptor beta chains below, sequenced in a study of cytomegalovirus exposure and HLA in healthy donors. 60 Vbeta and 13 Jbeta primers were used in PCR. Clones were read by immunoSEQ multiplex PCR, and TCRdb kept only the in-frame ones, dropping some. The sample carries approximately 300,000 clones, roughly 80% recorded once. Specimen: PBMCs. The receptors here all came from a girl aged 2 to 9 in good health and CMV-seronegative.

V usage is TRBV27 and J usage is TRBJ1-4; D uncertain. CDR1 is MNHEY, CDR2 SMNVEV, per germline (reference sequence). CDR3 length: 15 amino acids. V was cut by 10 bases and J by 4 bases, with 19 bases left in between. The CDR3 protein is CAIPPPGRINEKLFF. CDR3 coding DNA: TGTGCCATTCCTCCCCCGGGAAGAATTAATGAAAAACTGTTTTTT.

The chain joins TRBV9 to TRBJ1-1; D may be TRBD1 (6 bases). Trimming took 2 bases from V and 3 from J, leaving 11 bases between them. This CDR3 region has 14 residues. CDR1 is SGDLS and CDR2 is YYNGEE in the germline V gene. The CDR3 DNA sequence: TGTGCCAGCAGCGTCGTCAACAGGGACACTGAAGCTTTCTTT. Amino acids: CASSVVNRDTEAFF.

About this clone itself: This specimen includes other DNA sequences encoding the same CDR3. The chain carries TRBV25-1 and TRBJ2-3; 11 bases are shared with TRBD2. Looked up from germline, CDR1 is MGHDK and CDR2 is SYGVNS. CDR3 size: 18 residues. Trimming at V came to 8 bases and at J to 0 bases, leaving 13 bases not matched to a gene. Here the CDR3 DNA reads TGTGCCAGCGGGAAAAGAGGGACTAGCGGACCGAGCACAGATACGCAGTATTTT. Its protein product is CASGKRGTSGPSTDTQYF.

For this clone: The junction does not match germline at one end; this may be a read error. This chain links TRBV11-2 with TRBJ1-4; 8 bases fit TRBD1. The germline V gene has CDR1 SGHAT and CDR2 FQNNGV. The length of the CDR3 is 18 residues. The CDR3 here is CVSSTLFPLGDRPGKLFF. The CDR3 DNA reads TGTGTCAGCAGCACCCTCTTCCCCTTAGGGGACAGGCCCGGGAAACTGTTTTTT.

CDR3 nucleotides: TGCAGCGTTGTACCAGACTACCAAGAGACCCAGTACTTC. Amino acids: CSVVPDYQETQYF. V is TRBV29-1 and J is TRBJ2-5; no firm D call. With 4 bases removed from V and 0 bases from J, the gap between germline ends came to 9 bases. The CDR3 consists of 13 residues. Germline CDR1 reads SQVTM; CDR2 reads ANQGSEA.

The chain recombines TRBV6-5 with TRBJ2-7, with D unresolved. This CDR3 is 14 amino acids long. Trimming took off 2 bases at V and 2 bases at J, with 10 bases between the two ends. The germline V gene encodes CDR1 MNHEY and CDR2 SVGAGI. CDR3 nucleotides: TGTGCCAGCAGTTACGGTCTAGGTCCCTACGAGCAGTACTTC. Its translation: CASSYGLGPYEQYF.

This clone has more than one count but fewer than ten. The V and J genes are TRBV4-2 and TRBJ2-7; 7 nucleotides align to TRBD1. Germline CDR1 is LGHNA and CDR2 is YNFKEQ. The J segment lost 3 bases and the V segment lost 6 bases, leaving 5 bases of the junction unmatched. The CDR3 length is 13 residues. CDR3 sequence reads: CASRGTDNYEQYF. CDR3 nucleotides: TGTGCCAGCAGGGGGACAGACAACTACGAGCAGTACTTC.

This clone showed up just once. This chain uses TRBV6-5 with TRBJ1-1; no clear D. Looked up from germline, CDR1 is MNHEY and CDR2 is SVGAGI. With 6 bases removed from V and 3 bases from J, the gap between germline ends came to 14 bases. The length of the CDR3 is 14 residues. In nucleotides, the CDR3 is TGTGCCAGCAGGGATCATACGGGAGACACTGAAGCTTTCTTT. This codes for CASRDHTGDTEAFF.

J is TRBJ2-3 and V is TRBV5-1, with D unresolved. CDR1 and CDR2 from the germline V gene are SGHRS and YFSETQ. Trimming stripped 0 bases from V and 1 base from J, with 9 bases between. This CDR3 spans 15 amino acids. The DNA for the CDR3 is TGCGCCAGCAGCTTGGCGTCCCGAGGCACAGATACGCAGTATTTT. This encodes CASSLASRGTDTQYF.

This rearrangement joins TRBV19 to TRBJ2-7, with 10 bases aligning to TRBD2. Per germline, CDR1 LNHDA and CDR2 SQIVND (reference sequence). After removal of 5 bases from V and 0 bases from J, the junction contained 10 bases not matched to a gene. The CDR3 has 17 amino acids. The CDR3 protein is CASSGLAGDWSSYEQYF. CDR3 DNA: TGTGCCAGTAGTGGGCTAGCGGGAGACTGGAGCTCCTACGAGCAGTACTTC.

CDR3 residues: CASSSGFRAKNIQYF. As DNA, the CDR3 is TGTGCCAGCAGCTCCGGGTTCCGAGCCAAAAACATTCAGTACTTC. The chain has TRBV7-9 and TRBJ2-4; D ambiguous. Germline CDR1 and CDR2: SEHNR and FQNEAQ (reference sequence). The CDR3 is 15 residues long. Trimming removed 4 bases from V and 0 bases from J, with 10 bases in between.

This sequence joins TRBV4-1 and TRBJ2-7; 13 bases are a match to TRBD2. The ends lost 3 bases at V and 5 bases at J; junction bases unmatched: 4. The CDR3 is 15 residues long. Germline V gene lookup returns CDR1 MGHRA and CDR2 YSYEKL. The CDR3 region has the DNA TGCGCCAGCAGCCAGGGGACTAGCGGGATCGACGAGCAGTACTTC. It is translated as CASSQGTSGIDEQYF.